This T cell receptor beta chain is drawn from a study of shared clonotypes between healthy human individuals. Study conclusions and caveats: Sharing across four donors was highest in naive CD4 (roughly 5%) and lowest in memory CD8 (around 0.4%).

The count of this clone is one. Its antigen is unknown. V lost 5 bases, J lost 0 bases, and 10 bases lay in between. This CDR3 spans 14 amino acids. Germline values: CDR1 WNHNN, CDR2 SYGVQD (reference sequence). Deep-level assay runs were performed. Sequencing used immunoSEQ multiplex PCR; TCRdb keeps in-frame clones, though not all of them. The table has over a million clones, around 97% seen once. The V call is TRBV10-1, the J call TRBJ1-1; D is possibly TRBD1 (6 bases). Input material: naive CD4+ T cells sorted from blood. The subset: CD45RA+ positively selected. This clonotype was obtained from a man aged 25 to 40 in good health. The CDR3 coding sequence is TGCGCCAGCAGTTCGACAGGACTGAACACTGAAGCTTTCTTT. It is translated as CASSSTGLNTEAFF.